In this sample, the clone carrying this TCR beta chain turned up once. The antigen is undetermined. The CDR3 loop spans 19 amino acids. Unmatched junction bases numbered 12, after V lost 1 base and J lost 6 bases. Germline CDR1 LGHNA, CDR2 YNFKEQ. Profiled with immunoSEQ multiplex PCR; TCRdb holds only in-frame clones, not every one. This table holds about 710,000 clones, less than 80% found once. This entry comes from a study of shared clonotypes between healthy human individuals. Study information: Donor ages ranged 18 to 49 years: a couple of women, three men. The study's findings and limits: The study's rarefaction showed incomplete sorted-subset sequencing despite large depth.

The sequenced material came from memory CD4+ T cells sorted from blood. Subset noted: CD45RA-negative fraction. The chain uses TRBV4-2 and TRBJ2-3; TRBD2 agrees at 14 bases. This receptor was taken from a woman in her thirties in good health. CDR3 loop: CASSQAIGLAGGPRDTQYF. Written as DNA, the CDR3 is TGTGCCAGCAGCCAAGCCATAGGACTAGCGGGAGGCCCAAGGGATACGCAGTATTTT.